The clone carrying this T cell receptor (beta chain) was seen only a few times. Each cell subset's genomic DNA was divided evenly among several immunoSEQ plates. Template for every sorted-subset replicate PCR totaled 150 to 250 ng DNA, 25,000 to 35,000 T cell genomes. Some clones are missing from TCRdb's copy, which holds only in-frame ones; the method was immunoSEQ multiplex PCR. The data contain 950,000 to 1,300,000 clones, under 80% of them seen just once; the ten biggest clones take up about 1.5%. These data belong to a study of shared clonotypes between healthy human individuals. This receptor was identified in a man aged 18 to 35 in good health. Sample: memory CD4+ T cells sorted from blood. Subset specified: CD45RA-negative fraction.

The CDR3 is CAIRAGAYGYTF. The DNA for the CDR3 is TGTGCCATTAGGGCAGGGGCCTATGGCTACACCTTC. The rearrangement links TRBV28 to TRBJ1-2, with D maybe TRBD1 (6 bases). Trimming took off 10 bases at V and 4 bases at J, with 13 bases between the two ends. The CDR3 length is 12 residues. Germline V gene data show CDR1 as MDHEN and CDR2 as SYDVKM.